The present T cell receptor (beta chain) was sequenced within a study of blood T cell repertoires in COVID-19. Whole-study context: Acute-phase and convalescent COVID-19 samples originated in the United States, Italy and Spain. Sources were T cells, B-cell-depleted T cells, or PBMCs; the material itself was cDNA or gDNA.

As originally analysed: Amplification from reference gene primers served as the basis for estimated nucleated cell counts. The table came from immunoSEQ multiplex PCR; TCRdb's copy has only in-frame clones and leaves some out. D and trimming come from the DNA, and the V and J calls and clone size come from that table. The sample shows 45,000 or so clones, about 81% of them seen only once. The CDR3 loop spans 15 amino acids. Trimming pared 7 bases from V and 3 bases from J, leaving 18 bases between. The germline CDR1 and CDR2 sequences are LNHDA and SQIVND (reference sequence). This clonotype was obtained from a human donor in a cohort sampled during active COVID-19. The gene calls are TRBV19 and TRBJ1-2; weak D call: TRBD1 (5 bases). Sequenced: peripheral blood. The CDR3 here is CASNEPGLGDYGYTF. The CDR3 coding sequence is TGTGCCAGTAACGAGCCGGGACTTGGGGACTATGGCTACACCTTC.